Here is one TCR beta chain with its context. In the study's own analysis: Estimation of nucleated cell counts relied on the amplification of reference gene primers. Sequenced by immunoSEQ multiplex PCR; TCRdb stores in-frame clones only, minus some. V and J calls and clone size follow that table, whereas D and trimming were derived from the DNA. The sample holds fewer than 300,000 clones, 85% seen once. CDR1 and CDR2 (germline): MDHEN, SYDVKM. Trimming cost V 2 bases and J 6 bases, with 13 bases left between them. The CDR3 is 15 residues long. Symptom resolution, clearance, or two negative PCRs marked donors in Cohort 3 as recovered. This specimen comes from a study of blood T cell repertoires in COVID-19. Study background: Samples taken during acute and convalescent COVID-19 were collected in the United States, Italy and Spain.

Sequencing was carried out using PBMCs or T cells enriched from blood (not recorded which). This TCR derives from a woman aged 45 to 65 who had recovered from COVID-19. The rearrangement uses TRBV28 and TRBJ2-2; possible D gene TRBD2, 5 bases. The CDR3 reads CASSLVLAGAGELFF. The CDR3 coding sequence is TGTGCCAGCAGTTTAGTGCTAGCCGGCGCCGGGGAGCTGTTTTTT.